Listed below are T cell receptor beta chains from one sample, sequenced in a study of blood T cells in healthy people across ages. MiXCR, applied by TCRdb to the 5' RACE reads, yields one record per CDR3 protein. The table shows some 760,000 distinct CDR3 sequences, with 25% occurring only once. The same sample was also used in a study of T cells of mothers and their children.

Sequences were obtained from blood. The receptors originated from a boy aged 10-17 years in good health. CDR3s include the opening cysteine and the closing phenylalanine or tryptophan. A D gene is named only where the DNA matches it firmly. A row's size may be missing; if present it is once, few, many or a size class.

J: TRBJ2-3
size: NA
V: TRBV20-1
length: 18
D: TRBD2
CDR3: CSAPMGTSGRASTDTQYF
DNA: TGCAGTGCCCCTATGGGGACTAGCGGGAGGGCGTCCACAGATACGCAGTATTTT

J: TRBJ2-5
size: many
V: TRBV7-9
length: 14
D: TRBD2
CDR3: CASSLGTSGETQYF
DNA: TGTGCCAGCAGCTTAGGGACTAGCGGAGAGACCCAGTACTTC

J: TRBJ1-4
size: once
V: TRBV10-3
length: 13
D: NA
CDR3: CAIRSSGDEKLFF
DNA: TGTGCCATCAGATCTTCGGGGGATGAAAAACTGTTTTTT

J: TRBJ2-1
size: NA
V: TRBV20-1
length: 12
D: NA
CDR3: CSANTDYNEQFF
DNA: TGCAGTGCTAATACAGATTACAATGAGCAGTTCTTC

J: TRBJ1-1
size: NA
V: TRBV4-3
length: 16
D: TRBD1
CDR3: CASSQDLGTGAPEAFF
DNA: TGCGCCAGCAGCCAAGATCTTGGGACAGGGGCCCCTGAAGCTTTCTTT

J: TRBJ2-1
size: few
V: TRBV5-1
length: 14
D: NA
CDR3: CASSLVGGDGEQFF
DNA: TGCGCCAGCAGCTTGGTGGGGGGTGACGGTGAGCAGTTCTTC

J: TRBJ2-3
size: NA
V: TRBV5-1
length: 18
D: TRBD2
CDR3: CASSFLRTSGPLTDTQYF
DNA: TGCGCCAGCAGCTTTCTACGGACTAGCGGGCCTCTCACAGATACGCAGTATTTT

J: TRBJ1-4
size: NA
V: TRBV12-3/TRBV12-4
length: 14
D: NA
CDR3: CASSFGGKGGKLFF
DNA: TGTGCCAGCAGTTTCGGGGGAAAGGGTGGAAAACTGTTTTTT

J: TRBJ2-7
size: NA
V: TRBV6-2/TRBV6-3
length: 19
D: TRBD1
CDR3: CASSYSPLGTETSPREQYF
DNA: TGTGCCAGCAGTTACTCTCCGTTAGGGACAGAAACATCTCCCCGCGAGCAGTACTTC

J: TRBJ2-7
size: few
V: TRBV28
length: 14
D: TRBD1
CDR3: CASSPTGEEDEQYF
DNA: TGTGCCAGCAGTCCGACAGGGGAGGAAGACGAGCAGTACTTC

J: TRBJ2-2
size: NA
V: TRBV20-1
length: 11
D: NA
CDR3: CSALSGGELFF
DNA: TGCAGTGCTTTAAGTGGCGGGGAGCTGTTTTTT

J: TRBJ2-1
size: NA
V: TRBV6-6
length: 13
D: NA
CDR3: CASSYSLGAGEYF
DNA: TGTGCCAGCAGTTACTCTTTAGGGGCAGGGGAGTACTTC

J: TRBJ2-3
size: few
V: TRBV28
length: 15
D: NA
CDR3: CASSGGTKKQDTQYF
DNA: TGTGCCAGCTCCGGCGGTACCAAAAAGCAAGATACGCAGTATTTT

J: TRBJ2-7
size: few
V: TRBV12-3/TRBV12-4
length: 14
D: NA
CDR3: CASSFWHKGYEQYF
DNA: TGTGCCAGCAGTTTTTGGCACAAAGGATACGAGCAGTACTTC

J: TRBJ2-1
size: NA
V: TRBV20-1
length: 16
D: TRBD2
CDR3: CSARVTGTSSYNEQFF
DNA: TGCAGTGCTAGAGTAACCGGGACTAGCTCCTACAATGAGCAGTTCTTC

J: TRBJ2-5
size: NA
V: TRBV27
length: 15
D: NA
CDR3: CASSSRDQGSVTQYF
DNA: TGTGCCAGCAGTAGCCGGGACCAGGGCAGTGTGACCCAGTACTTC

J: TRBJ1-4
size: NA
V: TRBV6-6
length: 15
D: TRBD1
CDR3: CASSMTGGENEKLFF
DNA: TGTGCCAGCAGTATGACAGGGGGCGAGAATGAAAAACTGTTTTTT

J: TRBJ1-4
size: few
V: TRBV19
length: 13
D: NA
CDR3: CASSQTMEEKLFF
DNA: TGTGCCAGTAGTCAGACCATGGAGGAAAAACTGTTTTTT

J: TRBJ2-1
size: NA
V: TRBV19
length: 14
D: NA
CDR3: CASSIAGQNNEQFF
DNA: TGTGCCAGTAGTATTGCCGGCCAAAACAATGAGCAGTTCTTC

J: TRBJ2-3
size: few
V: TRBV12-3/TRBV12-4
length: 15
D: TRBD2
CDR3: CASSFTSGGADTQYF
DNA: TGTGCCAGCAGCTTTACTAGCGGGGGTGCAGATACGCAGTATTTT

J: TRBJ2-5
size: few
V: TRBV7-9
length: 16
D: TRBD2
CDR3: CASSLTMSGLQETQYF
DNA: TGTGCCAGCAGCTTAACGATGTCGGGACTACAAGAGACCCAGTACTTC

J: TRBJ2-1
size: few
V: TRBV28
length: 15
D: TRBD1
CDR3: CASSLGGQGRYEQFF
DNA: TGTGCCAGCAGCCTCGGGGGACAGGGGAGGTATGAGCAGTTCTTC

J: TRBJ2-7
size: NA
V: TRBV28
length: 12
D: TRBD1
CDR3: CASSLQGSKQYF
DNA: TGTGCCAGCAGCCTACAGGGGTCGAAGCAGTACTTC

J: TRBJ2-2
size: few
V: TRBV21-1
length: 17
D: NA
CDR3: CASSKGGERGAAGELFF
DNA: TGTGCCAGCAGCAAAGGGGGCGAAAGGGGAGCGGCTGGGGAGCTGTTTTTT

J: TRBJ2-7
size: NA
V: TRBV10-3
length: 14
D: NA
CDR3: CAIRRGTNFYGQYF
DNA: TGTGCCATCCGCAGAGGAACAAATTTCTACGGGCAGTACTTC

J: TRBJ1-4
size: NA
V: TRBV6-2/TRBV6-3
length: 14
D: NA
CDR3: CASSFRDNNEKLFF
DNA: TGTGCCAGCAGTTTCCGGGACAACAATGAAAAACTGTTTTTT

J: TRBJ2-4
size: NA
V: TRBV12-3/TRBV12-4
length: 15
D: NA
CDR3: CASSLGRIAKNIQYF
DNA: TGTGCCAGCAGTTTAGGACGGATAGCCAAAAACATTCAGTACTTC

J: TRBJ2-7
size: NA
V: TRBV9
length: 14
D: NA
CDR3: CASSVGGTSDEQYF
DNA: TGTGCCAGCAGCGTAGGGGGGACGTCTGACGAGCAGTACTTC

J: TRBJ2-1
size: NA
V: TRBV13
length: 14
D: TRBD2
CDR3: CASSLPLADNEQFF
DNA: TGTGCCAGCAGCTTACCGCTAGCGGACAATGAGCAGTTCTTC

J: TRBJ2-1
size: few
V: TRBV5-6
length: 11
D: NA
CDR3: CASSLVETQFF
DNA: TGTGCCAGCAGCTTGGTGGAGACTCAGTTCTTC

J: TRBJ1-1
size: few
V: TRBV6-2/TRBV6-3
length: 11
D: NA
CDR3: CASSFNLEAFF
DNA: TGTGCCAGCAGTTTTAATCTCGAAGCTTTCTTT